One and the same sample provided the 24 T cell receptor beta chains below, sequenced in a study of T-cell memory formation after mild COVID-19. Each CDR3 protein is one row after TCRdb ran MiXCR on the 5' RACE reads. The sample holds around 200,000 distinct CDR3 sequences, around 30% seen once. Sequencing input: PBMCs or a T cell subset sorted from them (not recorded which). The receptors were sampled from an adult woman who had mild COVID-19 (a few samples of this study predate the infection). Cell type and time point are not known.

This clonotype appeared a few times. The rearrangement uses TRBV7-3 and TRBJ2-3, with D possibly TRBD2 on 5 matching bases. Trimming removed 2 bases at V and 4 bases at J, with 13 bases between. CDR3 length: 15 residues. The germline gives CDR1 SGHTA, CDR2 FQGTGA. CDR3 sequence reads: CASSLQTGRADTQYF. The DNA of the CDR3 is TGTGCCAGCAGCTTACAAACGGGAAGGGCAGATACGCAGTATTTT.

This clonotype was detected only a few times. The chain uses TRBV5-1 and TRBJ2-2; TRBD2 agrees at 7 bases. The V gene's germline CDR1 is SGHRS and CDR2 YFSETQ. With V trimmed by 0 bases and J by 0 bases, 5 bases remained unmatched. The length of the CDR3 is 17 residues. Here the CDR3 reads CASSLGRDYTNTGELFF. The DNA of the CDR3 is TGCGCCAGCAGCTTGGGTCGGGACTACACGAACACCGGGGAGCTGTTTTTT.

V is TRBV7-9 and J is TRBJ1-2; D perhaps matches TRBD1 (5 bases). The CDR3 has 13 amino acids. V lost 3 bases to trimming and J lost 4 bases, with 9 bases between them. CDR1 is SEHNR and CDR2 is FQNEAQ in the germline V gene (reference sequence). The DNA for the CDR3 is TGTGCCAGCAGCTTTGGGGGGGGCTATGGCTACACCTTC. Encoded protein: CASSFGGGYGYTF.

This sequence joins TRBV20-1 and TRBJ2-5; perhaps TRBD2 as D (5 bases). The CDR3 covers 16 residues. Germline lookup yields CDR1 DFQATT and CDR2 SNEGSKA (reference sequence). V was trimmed by 3 bases and J by 2 bases, leaving 19 bases between them. CDR3: CSASLLPERRQETQYF. The CDR3 bases are TGCAGTGCTAGCCTACTTCCTGAGCGGCGACAAGAGACCCAGTACTTC.

This chain uses TRBV30 with TRBJ1-2; D gene uncertain. CDR1 is GTSNPN, CDR2 SVGIG, per germline (reference sequence). V lost 3 bases and J 5 bases, leaving 7 bases between the germline ends. This CDR3 spans 11 amino acids. CDR3 nucleotide sequence: TGTGCCTGGAGCATGAATTATGGCTACACCTTC. Its translation: CAWSMNYGYTF.

The chain uses TRBV7-9 and TRBJ2-7, with a tentative D call TRBD1 (5 bases). This CDR3 is built from 15 residues. V lost 3 bases and J lost 2, with 14 bases in between. Germline V CDR1 and CDR2: SEHNR, FQNEAQ (reference sequence). CDR3 nucleotides: TGTGCCAGCAGCTTCCCCATCAGGGTAGCCTACGAGCAGTACTTC. This translates into CASSFPIRVAYEQYF. The full variable domain, with the rest looked up from reference TRBV7-9 and TRBJ2-7, is DTGVSQNPRHKITKRGQNVTFRCDPISEHNRLYWYRQTLGQGPEFLTYFQNEAQLEKSRLLSDRFSAERPKGSFSTLEIQRTEQGDSAMYLCASSFPIRVAYEQYFGPGTRLTVT.

V is TRBV7-9 and J is TRBJ2-1; perhaps TRBD1 as D (6 bases). The germline gives CDR1 SEHNR, CDR2 FQNEAQ (reference sequence). The CDR3 contains 15 residues. V was trimmed by 1 base and J by 5 bases, leaving 12 bases between them. CDR3 loop: CASSLVTTGNNEQFF. The CDR3 DNA is TGTGCCAGCAGCTTAGTAACTACAGGGAACAATGAGCAGTTCTTC.

Only a few counts were recorded for this clonotype. This chain links TRBV5-4 with TRBJ2-1, with 9 bases fitting TRBD2. The CDR3 covers 17 residues. Trimming at V came to 0 bases and at J to 2 bases, leaving 6 bases not matched to a gene. Per germline, CDR1 SGHNT and CDR2 YYREEE (reference sequence). In nucleotides, the CDR3 is TGTGCCAGCAGCTTGGGTCCGAGCGGGGGGCCCTACAATGAGCAGTTCTTC. Translating gives CASSLGPSGGPYNEQFF. The full variable domain, completed using reference TRBV5-4 and TRBJ2-1, is ETGVTQSPTHLIKTRGQQVTLRCSSQSGHNTVSWYQQALGQGPQFIFQYYREEENGRGNFPPRFSGLQFPNYSSELNVNALELDDSALYLCASSLGPSGGPYNEQFFGPGTRLTVL.

V usage is TRBV28 and J usage is TRBJ2-1; unclear D gene. This CDR3 spans 13 amino acids. CDR1 and CDR2 from the germline V gene are MDHEN and SYDVKM. V was pared by 3 bases and J by 4 bases, with 7 bases between. In nucleotides, the CDR3 is TGTGCCAGCAGTTTCAGGCGGTACAATGAGCAGTTCTTC. Its translation: CASSFRRYNEQFF. The variable domain in full, completed from reference TRBV28 and TRBJ2-1, reads DVKVTQSSRYLVKRTGEKVFLECVQDMDHENMFWYRQDPGLGLRLIYFSYDVKMKEKGDIPEGYSVSREKKERFSLILESASTNQTSMYLCASSFRRYNEQFFGPGTRLTVL.

Only a few counts were recorded for this clonotype. V gene TRBV7-6 combines with J gene TRBJ2-3; 7 bases agree with TRBD2. The CDR3 extends over 18 amino acids. J was trimmed by 0 bases and V by 5 bases; bases with no gene match: 14. Germline V gene data show CDR1 as SGHVS and CDR2 as FNYEAQ. This CDR3 is CASSHDSGGRVSTDTQYF. As DNA, the CDR3 is TGTGCCAGCAGCCACGATTCCGGGGGGAGGGTCAGCACAGATACGCAGTATTTT.

A few counts support this clonotype. The gene calls are TRBV24-1 and TRBJ2-1; D gene unclear. Deletions cut 2 bases from V and 1 base from J, with 11 bases between. Germline-derived CDR1 and CDR2 are KGHDR and SFDVKD. This CDR3 has 16 residues. The CDR3 region is CATSDSWTKSYNEQFF. CDR3 sequence (DNA): TGTGCCACCAGTGATTCTTGGACCAAATCCTACAATGAGCAGTTCTTC.

The V call is TRBV7-8, the J call TRBJ2-7; 7 nucleotides agree with TRBD1. Germline V lookup: CDR1 SGHVS, CDR2 FQNEAQ. Trimming at V came to 6 bases and at J to 0 bases, leaving 2 bases not matched to a gene. CDR3 length: 13 residues. This CDR3 is CASSRQGSYEQYF. The CDR3 nucleotides are TGTGCCAGCAGTAGACAGGGCTCCTACGAGCAGTACTTC. Drawing the rest from reference TRBV7-8 and TRBJ2-7, the complete variable domain is GAGVSQSPRYKVAKRGQDVALRCDPISGHVSLFWYQQALGQGPEFLTYFQNEAQLDKSGLPSDRFFAERPEGSVSTLKIQRTQQEDSAVYLCASSRQGSYEQYFGPGTRLTVT.

This clonotype was seen many times. The V call is TRBV5-1, the J call TRBJ2-3, with D unclear. The CDR3 length is 17 residues. Trimming removed 0 bases from V and 0 bases from J, with 14 bases in between. CDR1 and CDR2 (germline): SGHRS, YFSETQ. The chain's CDR3 is CASSLASGLTSTDTQYF. The CDR3 DNA sequence: TGCGCCAGCAGCTTGGCTTCGGGTCTGACTAGCACAGATACGCAGTATTTT. The full variable domain, its missing parts supplied by reference TRBV5-1 and TRBJ2-3, is KAGVTQTPRYLIKTRGQQVTLSCSPISGHRSVSWYQQTPGQGLQFLFEYFSETQRNKGNFPGRFSGRQFSNSRSEMNVSTLELGDSALYLCASSLASGLTSTDTQYFGPGTRLTVL.

V and J are TRBV5-6 and TRBJ2-3, with 8 bases aligning to TRBD2. Unmatched junction bases numbered 2, after V lost 6 bases and J lost 5 bases. The germline CDR1 and CDR2 sequences are SGHDT and YYEEEE. CDR3 length: 12 residues. The DNA of the CDR3 is TGTGCCAGCACCCGGGGGGGAGATACGCAGTATTTT. Protein: CASTRGGDTQYF.

This clonotype was picked up a small number of times. The chain joins TRBV12-3 or TRBV12-4 to TRBJ1-2, with TRBD1 matching over 7 bases. V dropped 2 bases and J dropped 6; count of bases not matched to a gene: 12. This CDR3 spans 16 amino acids. The CDR3 DNA reads TGTGCCAGCAGTTTACGATCTTACAGGGGTATGGATGGCTACACCTTC. It codes for CASSLRSYRGMDGYTF.

This clonotype was seen only a few times. The DNA for the CDR3 is TGCGCCAGCAGCCAAGACAGGGCCTATGGCTACACCTTC. Its translation: CASSQDRAYGYTF. This sequence joins TRBV4-3 and TRBJ1-2; D may be TRBD1 (5 bases). The CDR3 sequence is 13 residues long. The germline V gene has CDR1 LGHNA and CDR2 YSLEER. Deletions cut 0 bases from V and 4 bases from J, with 6 bases between.

The rearrangement links TRBV7-3 to TRBJ2-2; 15 bases align to TRBD2. The germline gives CDR1 SGHTA, CDR2 FQGTGA. The CDR3 is made up of 19 amino acids. The trim removed 3 bases at V and 0 bases at J, leaving 5 bases unmatched. CDR3 in amino acids: CASSFHGLAGGPNTGELFF. CDR3 in DNA: TGTGCCAGCAGCTTCCATGGACTAGCGGGGGGGCCGAACACCGGGGAGCTGTTTTTT.

This clonotype turned up a few times. This chain joins TRBV2 and TRBJ2-5; D gene unclear. Between the trimmed V and J ends, which lost 0 bases and 7 bases, there was a span of 9 bases. Per germline, CDR1 SNHLY and CDR2 FYNNEI. The length of the CDR3 is 13 residues. The CDR3 loop is CASSEAGLMTQYF. CDR3 in DNA: TGTGCCAGCAGTGAAGCAGGGCTTATGACCCAGTACTTC.

J is TRBJ1-2 and V is TRBV6-6, with TRBD1 matching 7 bases. CDR1 is MNHNY and CDR2 is SVGAGI in the germline V gene (reference sequence). The CDR3 is made up of 17 amino acids. The V gene end was trimmed by 6 bases and the J gene end by 2 bases; junction bases not matched to a gene: 15. The CDR3 loop is CASRVQRQGISNYGYTF. The CDR3 DNA is TGTGCCAGCAGAGTACAGCGACAGGGCATATCGAACTATGGCTACACCTTC.

The chain uses TRBV5-6 and TRBJ2-7; D is ambiguous. Trimming stripped 0 bases from V and 6 bases from J, with 7 bases between. The CDR3 sequence is 12 residues long. Per the germline V gene, CDR1 is SGHDT and CDR2 is YYEEEE. The CDR3 sequence is CASSLAVREQYF. The CDR3 DNA sequence: TGTGCCAGCAGCTTGGCTGTCCGCGAGCAGTACTTC. The whole variable domain, filled in from reference TRBV5-6 and TRBJ2-7, reads DAGVTQSPTHLIKTRGQQVTLRCSPKSGHDTVSWYQQALGQGPQFIFQYYEEEERQRGNFPDRFSGHQFPNYSSELNVNALLLGDSALYLCASSLAVREQYFGPGTRLTVT.

This chain uses TRBV6-1 with TRBJ1-5, with D possibly TRBD1 on 6 matching bases. CDR3 length: 15 amino acids. Per the germline V gene, CDR1 is MNHNS and CDR2 is SASEGT. Trimming cost V 3 bases and J 5 bases, with 14 bases left between them. CDR3 amino acids: CASSDYGGGYQPQHF. The CDR3 DNA reads TGTGCCAGCAGTGATTATGGGGGGGGCTATCAGCCCCAGCATTTT.

This chain links TRBV29-1 with TRBJ2-3, with D perhaps TRBD1 (5 bases). V was cut by 4 bases and J by 1 base, with 9 bases left in between. The CDR3 totals 13 residues. Germline V gene sequence: CDR1 SQVTM, CDR2 ANQGSEA. The CDR3 DNA reads as TGCAGCGTTGTCAGGGTTGGCACAGATACGCAGTATTTT. Translation: CSVVRVGTDTQYF.

The genes are TRBV19 and TRBJ1-5, with D perhaps TRBD1 (5 bases). Germline V gives CDR1 LNHDA, CDR2 SQIVND (reference sequence). The CDR3 sequence is 14 residues long. V was pared by 3 bases and J by 12 bases, with 18 bases between. Here the CDR3 DNA reads TGTGCCAGTAGTATGGGACCCCCGGAAAGGGGCCAGCATTTT. Its protein product is CASSMGPPERGQHF. The full variable domain, rest sourced from reference TRBV19 and TRBJ1-5, is DGGITQSPKYLFRKEGQNVTLSCEQNLNHDAMYWYRQDPGQGLRLIYYSQIVNDFQKGDIAEGYSVSREKKESFPLTVTSAQKNPTAFYLCASSMGPPERGQHFGDGTRLSIL.

The V gene is TRBV9, the J gene TRBJ2-1; D is unresolved. The CDR3 loop spans 15 amino acids. V was cut by 3 bases and J by 8 bases, with 18 bases left in between. Germline V CDR1 and CDR2: SGDLS, YYNGEE. The CDR3 coding sequence is TGTGCCAGCAGCGGAACTTCGAAGATTATGGATGAGCAGTTCTTC. Its translation: CASSGTSKIMDEQFF.